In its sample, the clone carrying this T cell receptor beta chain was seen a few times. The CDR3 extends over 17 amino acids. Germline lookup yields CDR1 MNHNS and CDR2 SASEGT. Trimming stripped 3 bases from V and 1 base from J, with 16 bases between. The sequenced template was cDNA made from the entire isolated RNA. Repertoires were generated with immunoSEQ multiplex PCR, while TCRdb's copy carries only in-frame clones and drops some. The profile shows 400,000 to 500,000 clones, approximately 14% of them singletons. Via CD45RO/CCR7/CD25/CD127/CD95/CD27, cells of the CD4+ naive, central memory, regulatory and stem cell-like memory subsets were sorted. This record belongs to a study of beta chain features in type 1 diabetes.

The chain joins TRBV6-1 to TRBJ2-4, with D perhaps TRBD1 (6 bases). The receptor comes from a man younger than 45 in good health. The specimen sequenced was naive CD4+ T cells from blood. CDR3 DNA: TGTGCCAGCAGTGATACACAGGGAATTTTGGCCAAAAACATTCAGTACTTC. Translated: CASSDTQGILAKNIQYF.